This TCR beta chain was identified in a study of blood T cell repertoires in COVID-19. Study summary: Sample material is recorded as cDNA or gDNA derived from T cells, B-cell-depleted T cells, or PBMCs.

The CDR3 sequence is 15 residues long. Trimming cost V 6 bases and J 4 bases; bases outside gene matches: 8. From germline, CDR1 is MNHEY and CDR2 SMNVEV (reference sequence). Clones were read by immunoSEQ multiplex PCR, and TCRdb kept only the in-frame ones, dropping some. The table shows about 130,000 clones, with approximately 82% occurring only once. This chain joins TRBV27 and TRBJ2-1; TRBD2 matches 8 bases. The source is a woman in her fifties or sixties with acute or convalescent COVID-19. The sample comprised peripheral blood. The CDR3 loop reads CASSRTGGGYNEQFF. CDR3 coding DNA: TGTGCCAGCAGCCGTACCGGGGGGGGTTACAATGAGCAGTTCTTC.